The 27 T cell receptor beta chains presented below share a single source sample, sequenced in a study of shared clonotypes between healthy human individuals. The assay was immunoSEQ multiplex PCR, and TCRdb's table has in-frame clones only and misses some. The table includes over a million clones, about 75% detected once. The specimen sequenced was memory CD4+ T cells sorted from blood. Subset here: CD45RA-negative fraction. The receptors here all came from a man in his late teens or twenties in good health.

This clone was seen more than once but under ten times. V gene TRBV5-8 combines with J gene TRBJ2-5; 15 bases agree with TRBD2. The germline V gene has CDR1 SGHTS and CDR2 YDEGEE. Germline trimming cut 4 bases from V and 2 bases from J; bases unmatched to any gene: 6. The CDR3 consists of 17 residues. The CDR3 nucleotides are TGTGCCAGCAGCCGGGGGACTAGCGGGGGGCCTCAAGAGACCCAGTACTTC. The encoded protein is CASSRGTSGGPQETQYF.

The CDR3 region has the DNA TGTGCCAGCTCGCGTACGAGCGGGTCACCCTACAATGAGCAGTTCTTC. Translated: CASSRTSGSPYNEQFF. This sequence joins TRBV18 and TRBJ2-1; maybe TRBD2 (6 bases). The CDR3 contains 16 residues. CDR1 and CDR2 from the germline V gene are KGHSH and LQKENI. The V end was cut by 6 bases, the J end by 2 bases, with 17 bases between.

The chain employs TRBV18 and TRBJ2-7, with 11 nucleotides matching TRBD1. CDR3 length equals 15 residues. Germline trimming cut 3 bases from V and 6 bases from J; bases unmatched to any gene: 7. CDR1 is KGHSH, CDR2 LQKENI, per germline. CDR3: CASSPLGQGASEQYF. CDR3 DNA sequence: TGTGCCAGCTCACCGCTAGGACAGGGGGCGAGCGAGCAGTACTTC.

The rearrangement joins TRBV27 to TRBJ1-5; D might be TRBD1 (5 bases). Germline CDR1 is MNHEY and CDR2 is SMNVEV (reference sequence). This CDR3 has 13 residues. Trimming pared 2 bases from V and 7 bases from J, leaving 9 bases between. CDR3 residues: CASSLQGDQPQHF. CDR3 nucleotide sequence: TGTGCCAGCAGTTTACAGGGTGACCAGCCCCAGCATTTT.

This clone was observed a single time. The chain uses TRBV2 and TRBJ2-2, with 8 bases aligning to TRBD2. The germline V gene encodes CDR1 SNHLY and CDR2 FYNNEI. Unmatched junction bases numbered 17, after V lost 8 bases and J lost 6 bases. The CDR3 loop spans 17 amino acids. The CDR3 sequence is CASALVGTRVNAGELFF. CDR3 sequence (DNA): TGTGCCAGCGCCCTTGTCGGGACTAGAGTTAACGCCGGGGAGCTGTTTTTT.

V is TRBV27 and J is TRBJ1-4; D is perhaps TRBD1 (5 bases). Trimming removed 5 bases at V and 11 bases at J, with 21 bases between. CDR3 size: 15 residues. Germline V lookup: CDR1 MNHEY, CDR2 SMNVEV (reference sequence). CDR3 sequence: CASSRIRDPAGKLFF. CDR3 DNA: TGTGCCAGCAGTCGGATCCGGGACCCCGCCGGGAAACTGTTTTTT.

The chain uses TRBV30 and TRBJ2-1, with D unclear. V was pared by 2 bases and J by 8 bases, with 10 bases between. This CDR3 is 12 amino acids long. Germline V lookup: CDR1 GTSNPN, CDR2 SVGIG (reference sequence). This chain's CDR3 is CAWSPVVHEQFF. CDR3 DNA: TGTGCCTGGAGTCCCGTTGTCCATGAGCAGTTCTTC.

This chain joins TRBV28 and TRBJ2-2, with 12 bases fitting TRBD1. With V trimmed by 9 bases and J by 2 bases, 4 bases remained unmatched. The CDR3 runs 15 residues. The germline V gene has CDR1 MDHEN and CDR2 SYDVKM. The CDR3 is CASRGQGANTGELFF. CDR3 sequence (DNA): TGTGCCAGTAGGGGACAGGGGGCAAACACCGGGGAGCTGTTTTTT.

V gene TRBV5-5 combines with J gene TRBJ1-4; perhaps TRBD1 as D (5 bases). Germline V gives CDR1 SGHKS, CDR2 YYEKEE (reference sequence). Trimming stripped 2 bases from V and 3 bases from J, with 8 bases between. The CDR3 has 14 residues. For the CDR3, the DNA is TGTGCCAGCAGCTTTCAGACAGCTAATGAAAAACTGTTTTTT. Protein product: CASSFQTANEKLFF.

The rearrangement links TRBV15 to TRBJ2-5; the D gene is possibly TRBD1 (5 bases). Germline-derived CDR1 and CDR2 are LNHNV and YYDKDF (reference sequence). The CDR3 runs to 15 residues. V lost 1 base and J 1 base, leaving 10 bases between the germline ends. CDR3 nucleotide sequence: TGTGCCACCAGCAGAGGAGACAGTTTCCAAGAGACCCAGTACTTC. Protein: CATSRGDSFQETQYF.

The chain links TRBV18 to TRBJ2-1, with D possibly being TRBD1 or TRBD2 (6 bases each). The CDR3 has 15 residues. Per germline, CDR1 KGHSH and CDR2 LQKENI. V lost 5 bases to trimming and J lost 8 bases, with 19 bases between them. DNA for the CDR3: TGTGCCAGCTCAGGGTCGAGGGGGGCGCAGGATGAGCAGTTCTTC. The encoded protein is CASSGSRGAQDEQFF.

The V call is TRBV29-1, the J call TRBJ2-3; 8 positions agree with TRBD1. This CDR3 is built from 15 residues. Germline trimming cut 0 bases from V and 1 base from J; bases unmatched to any gene: 3. The germline CDR1 and CDR2 sequences are SQVTM and ANQGSEA. The CDR3 loop reads CSVEDLGQGTDTQYF. The CDR3 coding sequence is TGCAGCGTTGAAGATCTGGGACAGGGCACAGATACGCAGTATTTT.

This clone was seen only a few times. This sample includes further DNA sequences coding for the same CDR3. V and J are TRBV9 and TRBJ2-3; D is unclear. CDR1 and CDR2 from the germline V gene are SGDLS and YYNGEE. The CDR3 runs 14 residues. The V end was cut by 2 bases, the J end by 1 base, with 8 bases between. The CDR3 is CASSVRSGTDTQYF. The CDR3 nucleotides are TGTGCCAGCAGCGTGCGGTCCGGCACAGATACGCAGTATTTT.

The gene calls are TRBV7-2 and TRBJ1-2, with a weak D call TRBD1 (5 bases). V was trimmed by 1 base and J by 3 bases, leaving 15 bases between them. The CDR3 is 16 residues long. Germline CDR1 and CDR2: SGHTA and FQGNSA. The CDR3 is CASSLGGADLHYGYTF. The CDR3 nucleotides are TGTGCCAGCAGCTTAGGAGGGGCGGATCTCCACTATGGCTACACCTTC.

The V gene is TRBV19, the J gene TRBJ1-6; no clear D gene. The germline V and J ends were trimmed by 2 bases and 7 bases, with 12 bases remaining between them. This CDR3 spans 15 amino acids. CDR1 is LNHDA, CDR2 SQIVND, per germline (reference sequence). CDR3 in DNA: TGTGCCAGTAGTATAATGACGGAGATCAATTCACCCCTCCACTTT. Encoded protein: CASSIMTEINSPLHF.

This sequence joins TRBV6-5 and TRBJ1-1, with D possibly being TRBD1 (6 bases). The V gene lost 1 base and the J gene lost 1 base, with 13 bases spanning the gap. Germline V gene lookup returns CDR1 MNHEY and CDR2 SVGAGI. The CDR3 is made up of 16 amino acids. The CDR3 DNA sequence: TGTGCCAGCAGTTACTTCCTCACAGGGTCGAACACTGAAGCTTTCTTT. Amino acid sequence: CASSYFLTGSNTEAFF.

The V call is TRBV20-1, the J call TRBJ2-1; perhaps TRBD1 as D (5 bases). Germline-derived CDR1 and CDR2 are DFQATT and SNEGSKA (reference sequence). V was cut by 3 bases and J by 7 bases, with 7 bases left in between. The CDR3 runs 11 residues. CDR3 region: CSASDRNEQFF. DNA for the CDR3: TGCAGTGCTAGTGACAGAAATGAGCAGTTCTTC.

The chain uses TRBV29-1 and TRBJ1-2, with a possible D match to TRBD1 (6 bases). This CDR3 region has 14 residues. V lost 0 bases to trimming and J lost 8 bases, with 16 bases between them. The V gene's germline CDR1 is SQVTM and CDR2 ANQGSEA. This CDR3 reads CSVEDFGGGRGYTF. As DNA, the CDR3 is TGCAGCGTTGAAGATTTCGGGGGCGGGAGGGGCTACACCTTC.

The rearrangement links TRBV29-1 to TRBJ1-2; 9 nucleotides align to TRBD1. This CDR3 region has 15 residues. Trimming cost V 6 bases and J 0 bases; bases outside gene matches: 8. Germline CDR1 reads SQVTM; CDR2 reads ANQGSEA. CDR3 sequence reads: CSVGDRDNANYGYTF. For the CDR3, the DNA is TGCAGCGTCGGGGACAGGGATAATGCTAACTATGGCTACACCTTC.

The chain links TRBV4-1 to TRBJ2-2; no clear D. The CDR3 sequence is 16 residues long. In germline, CDR1 is MGHRA, CDR2 YSYEKL. The germline V and J ends were trimmed by 0 bases and 0 bases, with 8 bases remaining between them. The CDR3 here is CASSQEPGPNTGELFF. CDR3 coding DNA: TGCGCCAGCAGCCAAGAGCCGGGTCCGAACACCGGGGAGCTGTTTTTT.

A word on this clone: Only one base separates this from a far larger clonotype, so it likely reflects a read error. The chain couples TRBV2 to TRBJ2-3; TRBD2 matches at 13 bases. This CDR3 comprises 15 residues. Losses at the gene ends were 6 bases for V and 2 bases for J; bases not matched to a gene: 2. Germline assignment: CDR1 SNHLY and CDR2 FYNNEI. The CDR3 DNA sequence: TGTGCCAGCAGCGGGACTAGCGGGGTCACAGATACGCAGTATTTT. It codes for CASSGTSGVTDTQYF. Full variable domain (rest looked up from reference TRBV2 and TRBJ2-3): EPEVTQTPSHQVTQMGQEVILRCVPISNHLYFYWYRQILGQKVEFLVSFYNNEISEKSEIFDDQFSVERPDGSNFTLKIRSTKLEDSAMYFCASSGTSGVTDTQYFGPGTRLTVL.

This chain connects TRBV23-1 to TRBJ2-7, with D maybe TRBD1 (5 bases). TRBV23-1 is annotated as an ORF whose role is uncertain. V was pared by 2 bases and J by 0 bases, with 11 bases between. CDR3 size: 15 residues. The CDR3, as DNA: TGCGCCAGCAGTCAAGGGGCAGGCTACTCCTACGAGCAGTACTTC. This gives the protein CASSQGAGYSYEQYF.

V gene TRBV19 combines with J gene TRBJ1-1, with 7 bases identical to TRBD1. After removal of 4 bases from V and 0 bases from J, the junction contained 8 bases not matched to a gene. This CDR3 region has 16 residues. CDR1 and CDR2 from the germline V gene are LNHDA and SQIVND (reference sequence). The DNA of the CDR3 is TGTGCCAGTAGTAACCCTGGACAGGTGATGAACACTGAAGCTTTCTTT. Protein product: CASSNPGQVMNTEAFF.

Written as DNA, the CDR3 is TGCGCCAGCAGCCAAGTCCTCAACAGGGAAAGGGCTGGCTACACCTTC. Its protein is CASSQVLNRERAGYTF. V usage is TRBV4-1 and J usage is TRBJ1-2, with D possibly matching TRBD1 (6 bases). Trimming took 1 base from V and 7 from J, leaving 19 bases between them. Germline V gives CDR1 MGHRA, CDR2 YSYEKL. The CDR3 covers 16 residues.

J is TRBJ2-3 and V is TRBV27, with TRBD2 identical over 9 bases. This CDR3 comprises 19 residues. Germline CDR1 is MNHEY and CDR2 is SMNVEV (reference sequence). V dropped 4 bases and J dropped 5; count of bases not matched to a gene: 19. The DNA for the CDR3 is TGTGCCAGCAGTTGGACTGGGAGCGGGGGGACGAACCAGGAAGATACGCAGTATTTT. It yields the protein CASSWTGSGGTNQEDTQYF.

This clone was recorded only once. A far larger clone is just one base off, so this is likely a read error. Other DNA sequences from this sample encode an identical CDR3 as well. The chain is built from TRBV5-6 and TRBJ1-3; D not resolved. CDR1 SGHDT and CDR2 YYEEEE come from the germline V gene. Trimming removed 0 bases from V and 0 bases from J, with 7 bases in between. This CDR3 spans 15 amino acids. In nucleotides, the CDR3 is TGTGCCAGCAGCTTGGGACCGACCTCTGGAAACACCATATATTTT. It is translated as CASSLGPTSGNTIYF.

About this clone: Other DNA sequences in the same sample also yield this CDR3. This rearrangement joins TRBV5-1 to TRBJ2-2; possibly TRBD1 for D (5 bases). The CDR3 is 15 amino acids. Per the germline V gene, CDR1 is SGHRS and CDR2 is YFSETQ. Trimming cost V 0 bases and J 2 bases, with 8 bases left between them. The CDR3 nucleotides read TGCGCCAGCAGCTTGGAGGGGCCCAACACCGGGGAGCTGTTTTTT. Translated: CASSLEGPNTGELFF.